Here is one T cell receptor (beta chain) with its context. The data originate from a study of T cell responses to AZD1222 COVID-19 vaccine. The ends were cut back, 2 bases at V and 5 bases at J, with 15 bases in the middle. The CDR3 totals 15 residues. Germline loops: CDR1 LGHDT, CDR2 YNNKEL (reference sequence). Generated by immunoSEQ multiplex PCR, the TCRdb table keeps only in-frame clones and is missing some. The table lists approximately 110,000 clones, more than 80% of them singletons, with approximately 4.7% in the top ten. The V gene is TRBV3-1 (or the pseudogene TRBV3-2), the J gene TRBJ1-2; no definite D call. The sample in question was peripheral blood, obtained 28 days after the second AZD1222 dose. The receptor was isolated from an adult who received the AZD1222 COVID-19 vaccine. The CDR3 region is CASSQLKPATYGYTF. The CDR3 bases are TGTGCCAGCAGCCAACTTAAACCGGCGACTTATGGCTACACCTTC.